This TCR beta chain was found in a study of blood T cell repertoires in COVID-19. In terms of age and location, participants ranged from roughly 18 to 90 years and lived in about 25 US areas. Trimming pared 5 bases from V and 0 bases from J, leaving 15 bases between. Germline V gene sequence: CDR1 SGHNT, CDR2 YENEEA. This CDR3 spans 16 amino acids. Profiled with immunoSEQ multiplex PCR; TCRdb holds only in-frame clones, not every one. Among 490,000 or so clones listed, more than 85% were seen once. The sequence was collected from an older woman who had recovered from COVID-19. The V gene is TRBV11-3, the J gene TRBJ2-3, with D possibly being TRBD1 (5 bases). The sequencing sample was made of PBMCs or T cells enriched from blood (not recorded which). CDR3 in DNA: TGTGCCAGCAGCCCCCAAGGGGTAACTAGCACAGATACGCAGTATTTT. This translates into CASSPQGVTSTDTQYF.